This paragraph covers one T cell receptor beta chain sequence. Data came from immunoSEQ multiplex PCR; TCRdb stores just in-frame clones and leaves some out. The sample includes over 600,000 clones, 75% to 90% seen only once; the top ten take under 0.3%. From germline, CDR1 is PRHDT and CDR2 FYEKMQ (reference sequence). The V segment lost 6 bases and the J segment 8 bases; nucleotides outside the gene matches: 9. There are 14 residues in the CDR3. The data originate from a study of blood T cell repertoires in COVID-19. Across the whole study: Acute-phase and convalescent COVID-19 samples originated in the United States, Italy and Spain.

The sequenced material came from peripheral blood. This receptor was identified in a woman aged 18-29 years with acute or convalescent COVID-19. The V call is TRBV13, the J call TRBJ2-1; 8 bases line up with TRBD1. CDR3 in DNA: TGTGCCAGCAGTACACAGGGGGGTGTGGATGAGCAGTTCTTC. Translating gives CASSTQGGVDEQFF.